One sample yielded the 8 T cell receptor beta chains listed below, sequenced in a study of persistence of HIV-infected CD4 T cells. Cells were stimulated with CMV-infected fibroblast lysates at 10 ug/mL. Responding CD4+ T cells were sorted by upregulation of both CD40 ligand and CD69. This was the immunoSEQ version 4 assay in survey mode. The method was immunoSEQ multiplex PCR; TCRdb's version includes in-frame clones alone and lacks a portion of them. The profile shows 10,000 to 15,000 clones, over 60% of them singletons. These receptors lack a known antigen. Sequenced here: CD4+ T cells sorted from PBMCs after 18-hour stimulation, sampled from a patient who received antiretroviral therapy. These receptors were taken from an adult man with HIV who was CMV-seropositive.

The rearrangement links TRBV5-4 to TRBJ1-6, with 9 bases aligning to TRBD1. Germline-derived CDR1 and CDR2 are SGHNT and YYREEE (reference sequence). With 1 base clipped from V and 6 bases from J, the junction kept 8 bases outside the gene matches. This CDR3 spans 17 amino acids. The CDR3: CASSLKTGGAGNSPLHF. The DNA for the CDR3 is TGTGCCAGCAGCTTGAAAACAGGGGGCGCGGGTAATTCACCCCTCCACTTT.

This clone has more than one count but fewer than ten. The rearrangement joins TRBV3-1 (or the pseudogene TRBV3-2) to TRBJ2-6; no clear D. This CDR3 has 15 residues. Deletions cut 0 bases from V and 0 bases from J, with 3 bases between. CDR1 LGHDT and CDR2 YNNKEL come from the germline V gene (reference sequence). CDR3 sequence reads: CASSQESSGANVLTF. In DNA, the CDR3 is TGTGCCAGCAGCCAAGAAAGCTCTGGGGCCAACGTCCTGACTTTC.

Here the CDR3 reads CASNNGPSSSYEQYF. CDR3 nucleotide sequence: TGTGCCAGTAACAACGGTCCGTCATCCTCCTACGAGCAGTACTTC. The chain uses TRBV19 and TRBJ2-7; D ambiguous. Trimming took 7 bases from V and 0 from J, leaving 16 bases between them. Germline V lookup: CDR1 LNHDA, CDR2 SQIVND (reference sequence). This CDR3 is built from 15 residues.

The gene calls are TRBV5-1 and TRBJ2-3; a weak D match, TRBD2 (6 bases). This CDR3 spans 17 amino acids. The germline V gene has CDR1 SGHRS and CDR2 YFSETQ. The V end lost 4 bases, the J end lost 2 bases, and 20 bases lay between the germline ends. The CDR3 DNA reads TGCGCCAGCAGCCGCGGCTCCGGGACTTGGAACACAGATACGCAGTATTTT. Its protein is CASSRGSGTWNTDTQYF.

This chain joins TRBV19 and TRBJ2-4; possibly TRBD1 for D (5 bases). Germline CDR1 is LNHDA and CDR2 is SQIVND (reference sequence). This CDR3 has 18 amino acids. V was shortened by 4 bases and J by 2 bases, with 21 bases between the two germline ends. The CDR3 is CASSRGTGMGPTKNIQYF. The DNA of the CDR3 is TGTGCCAGTAGTAGGGGCACAGGTATGGGGCCTACCAAAAACATTCAGTACTTC.

The V call is TRBV7-9, the J call TRBJ2-7; 11 bases are shared with TRBD1. The ends lost 4 bases at V and 4 bases at J; junction bases unmatched: 6. Germline V gene lookup returns CDR1 SEHNR and CDR2 FQNEAQ (reference sequence). This CDR3 is built from 15 residues. The CDR3 DNA sequence: TGTGCCAGCAGCTCCTGGACAGGGGGCTCTTACGAGCAGTACTTC. It specifies CASSSWTGGSYEQYF. The full variable domain, rest sourced from reference TRBV7-9 and TRBJ2-7, is DTGVSQNPRHKITKRGQNVTFRCDPISEHNRLYWYRQTLGQGPEFLTYFQNEAQLEKSRLLSDRFSAERPKGSFSTLEIQRTEQGDSAMYLCASSSWTGGSYEQYFGPGTRLTVT.

This clone was seen a single time. The CDR3 DNA is TGCAGTGCAGTGGCCTCGGGCATTCAGTACTTC. Translation: CSAVASGIQYF. The rearrangement joins TRBV20-1 to TRBJ2-4; D is undetermined. The germline gives CDR1 DFQATT, CDR2 SNEGSKA (reference sequence). Trimming took 6 bases from V and 9 from J, leaving 12 bases between them. The CDR3 is 11 amino acids.

This chain joins TRBV28 and TRBJ1-3, with a weak D call TRBD1 (6 bases). Germline V gives CDR1 MDHEN, CDR2 SYDVKM. This CDR3 has 16 residues. V lost 5 bases and J 3 bases, leaving 17 bases between the germline ends. CDR3 loop: CASSGPGQGFGNTIYF. CDR3 DNA sequence: TGTGCCAGCAGTGGACCGGGACAAGGGTTTGGAAACACCATATATTTT.